A single sample gave rise to the 2 T cell receptor beta chains below, sequenced in a study of T cell repertoires in cytomegalovirus infection. Each CDR3 protein gets one entry after TCRdb re-called the reads with MiXCR. The sample records 550,000 to 850,000 distinct CDR3 sequences, about 33% being singletons. These receptors' targets are unknown. The source material was cultured PBMCs, sampled from culture after CMV antigen stimulation. The source is a human donor in good health (CMV status not recorded). Some clones in this sample may be carry-over from other donors' samples.

This clonotype appeared a few times. The genes are TRBV7-8 and TRBJ2-3; a weak D match, TRBD2 (5 bases). This CDR3 has 14 amino acids. Looked up from germline, CDR1 is SGHVS and CDR2 is FQNEAQ. V lost 6 bases and J lost 1, with 11 bases in between. DNA for the CDR3: TGTGCCAGCAGTGGACTCCGGGGCACAGATACGCAGTATTTT. Its translation is CASSGLRGTDTQYF.

The gene calls are TRBV6-1 and TRBJ2-1; D is perhaps TRBD1 or TRBD2 (6 bases each). Trimming cost V 7 bases and J 0 bases, with 10 bases left between them. The CDR3 has 14 amino acids. The germline CDR1 and CDR2 sequences are MNHNS and SASEGT. CDR3 bases: TGTGCCAGCAATGGAGGGGGCTCCTACAATGAGCAGTTCTTC. Translation gives CASNGGGSYNEQFF.